Listed below are T cell receptor beta chains from one sample, sequenced in a study of shared clonotypes between healthy human individuals. Produced via immunoSEQ multiplex PCR; TCRdb's table is partial and in-frame only. The data show roughly 2.5 million clones, roughly 92% seen once. Sequencing was performed on naive CD4+ T cells sorted from blood. The receptors come from a young man in good health. CDR3s include the opening cysteine and the closing phenylalanine or tryptophan. The D gene is left open where the match is weak. Clone size is given for some rows only: seen once, a few or many times, or a class if the clone is expanded.

TRBJ1-1,14,-,TRBV5-8,-,CASSPPKPNTEAFF,TGTGCCAGCAGCCCCCCGAAGCCGAACACTGAAGCTTTCTTT
TRBJ2-3,14,-,TRBV5-4,-,CASSLGGRTDTQYF,TGTGCCAGCAGCTTGGGAGGACGCACAGATACGCAGTATTTT
TRBJ2-1,16,-,TRBV4-1,TRBD2,CASSQDPGGSYNEQFF,TGCGCCAGCAGCCAAGATCCGGGGGGGTCCTACAATGAGCAGTTCTTC
TRBJ2-7,15,once,TRBV7-2,TRBD1,CASSTRTGVPNEQYF,TGTGCCAGCAGCACACGGACAGGGGTTCCCAACGAGCAGTACTTC
TRBJ1-1,18,-,TRBV28,-,CASPRAGPEGRGGTEAFF,TGTGCCAGCCCTAGAGCAGGTCCCGAAGGGAGGGGCGGGACTGAAGCTTTCTTT
TRBJ1-2,12,few,TRBV4-1,-,CASSQDGRSRRF,TGCGCCAGCAGCCAAGATGGACGGAGTAGACGATTC
TRBJ2-7,16,-,TRBV5-4,TRBD2,CASSLSSGRNEGEQYF,TGTGCCAGCAGCTTGAGTAGCGGGAGAAACGAAGGCGAGCAGTACTTC
TRBJ2-7,16,-,TRBV5-6,TRBD1,CASSMTGTVHVGEQYF,TGTGCCAGCAGCATGACAGGGACGGTCCATGTAGGGGAACAGTACTTC
TRBJ1-1,12,few,TRBV29-1,-,CSVGSGNTEAFF,TGCAGCGTTGGTTCAGGGAACACTGAAGCTTTCTTT
TRBJ2-7,16,-,TRBV7-9,TRBD2,CASSLALSGGAYEQYF,TGTGCCAGCAGCTTAGCGCTAAGCGGGGGGGCCTACGAGCAGTACTTC
TRBJ2-3,15,-,TRBV4-1,TRBD2,CASSQAGGSTDTQYF,TGCGCCAGCAGCCAGGCGGGGGGATCCACAGATACGCAGTATTTT
TRBJ1-2,13,-,TRBV6-5,-,CASRPTVNYGYTF,TGTGCCAGCAGACCCACAGTAAACTATGGCTACACCTTC
TRBJ2-7,11,-,TRBV15,-,CAPPGIYEQYF,TGTGCCCCCCCGGGTATCTACGAGCAGTACTTC
TRBJ2-6,16,-,TRBV7-2,-,CASSSFGFSGANVLTF,TGTGCCAGCAGCTCCTTCGGCTTCTCTGGGGCCAACGTCCTGACTTTC
TRBJ2-2,14,-,TRBV13,-,CASSLGRGTGELFF,TGTGCCAGCAGCTTAGGCCGGGGCACCGGGGAGCTGTTTTTT